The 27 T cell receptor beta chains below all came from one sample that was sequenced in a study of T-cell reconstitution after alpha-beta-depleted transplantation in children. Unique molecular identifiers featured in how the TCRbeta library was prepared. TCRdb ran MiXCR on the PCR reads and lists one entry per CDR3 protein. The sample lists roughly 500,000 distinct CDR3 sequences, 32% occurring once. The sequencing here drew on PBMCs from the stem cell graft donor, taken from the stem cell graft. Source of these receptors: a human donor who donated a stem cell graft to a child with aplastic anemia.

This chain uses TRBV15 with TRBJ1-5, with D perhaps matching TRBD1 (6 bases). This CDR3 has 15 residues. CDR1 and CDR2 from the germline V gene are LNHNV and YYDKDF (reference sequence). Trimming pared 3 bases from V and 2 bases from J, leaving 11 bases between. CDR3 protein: CATSRNRVGNQPQHF. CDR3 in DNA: TGTGCCACCAGCAGGAACAGGGTGGGCAATCAGCCCCAGCATTTT.

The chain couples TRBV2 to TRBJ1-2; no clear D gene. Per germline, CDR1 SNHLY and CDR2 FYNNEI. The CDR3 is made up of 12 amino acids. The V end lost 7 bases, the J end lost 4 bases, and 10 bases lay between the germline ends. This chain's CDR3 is CASTGTVYGYTF. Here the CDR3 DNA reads TGTGCCAGCACCGGCACCGTCTATGGCTACACCTTC.

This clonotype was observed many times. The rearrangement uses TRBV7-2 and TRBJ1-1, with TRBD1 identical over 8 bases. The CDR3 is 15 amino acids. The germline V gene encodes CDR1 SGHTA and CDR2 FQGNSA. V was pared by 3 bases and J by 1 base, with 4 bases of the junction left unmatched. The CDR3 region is CASSFYGTGNTEAFF. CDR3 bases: TGTGCCAGCAGCTTCTACGGGACAGGGAACACTGAAGCTTTCTTT.

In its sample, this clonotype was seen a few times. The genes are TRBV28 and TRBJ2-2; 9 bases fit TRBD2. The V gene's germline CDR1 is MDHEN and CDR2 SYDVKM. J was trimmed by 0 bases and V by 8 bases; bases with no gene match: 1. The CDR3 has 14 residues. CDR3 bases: TGTGCCAGCGCGGGAGGGGCGAACACCGGGGAGCTGTTTTTT. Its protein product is CASAGGANTGELFF.

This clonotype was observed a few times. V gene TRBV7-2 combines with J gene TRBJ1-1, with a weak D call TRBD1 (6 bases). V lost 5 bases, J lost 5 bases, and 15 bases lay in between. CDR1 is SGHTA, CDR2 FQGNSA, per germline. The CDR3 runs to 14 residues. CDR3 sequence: CASSPARQGTEAFF. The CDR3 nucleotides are TGTGCCAGCAGCCCAGCCCGTCAGGGGACTGAAGCTTTCTTT. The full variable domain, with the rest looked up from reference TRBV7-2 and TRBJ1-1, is GAGVSQSPSNKVTEKGKDVELRCDPISGHTALYWYRQSLGQGLEFLIYFQGNSAPDKSGLPSDRFSAERTGGSVSTLTIQRTQQEDSAVYLCASSPARQGTEAFFGQGTRLTVV.

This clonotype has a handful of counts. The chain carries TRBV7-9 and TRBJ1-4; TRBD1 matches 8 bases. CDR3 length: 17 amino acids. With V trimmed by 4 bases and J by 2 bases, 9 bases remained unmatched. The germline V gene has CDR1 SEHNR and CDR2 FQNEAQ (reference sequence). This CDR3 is CASSYRGERQTNEKLFF. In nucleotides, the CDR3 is TGTGCCAGCAGCTACAGGGGGGAACGGCAGACTAATGAAAAACTGTTTTTT.

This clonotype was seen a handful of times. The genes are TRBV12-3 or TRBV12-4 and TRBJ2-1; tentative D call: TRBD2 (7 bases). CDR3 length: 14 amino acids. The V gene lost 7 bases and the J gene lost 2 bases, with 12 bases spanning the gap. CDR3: CASKGGGPYNEQFF. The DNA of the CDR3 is TGTGCCAGCAAGGGAGGGGGGCCCTACAATGAGCAGTTCTTC.

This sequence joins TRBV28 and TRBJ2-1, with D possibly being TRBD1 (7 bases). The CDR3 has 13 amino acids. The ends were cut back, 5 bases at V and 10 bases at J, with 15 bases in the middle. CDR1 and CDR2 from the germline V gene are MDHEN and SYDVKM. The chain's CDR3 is CASSEGAGSEQFF. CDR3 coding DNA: TGTGCCAGCAGTGAGGGGGCGGGGTCGGAGCAGTTCTTC.

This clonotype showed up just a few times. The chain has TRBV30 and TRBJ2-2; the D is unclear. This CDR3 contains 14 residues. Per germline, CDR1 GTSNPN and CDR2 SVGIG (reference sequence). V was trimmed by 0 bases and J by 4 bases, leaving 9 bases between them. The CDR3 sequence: CAWSVRQSTGELFF. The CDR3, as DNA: TGTGCCTGGAGTGTACGCCAATCCACCGGGGAGCTGTTTTTT.

The CDR3 sequence is CASSQENVGTEAFF. For the CDR3, the DNA is TGTGCCAGCTCCCAGGAAAACGTGGGGACTGAAGCTTTCTTT. The chain links TRBV18 to TRBJ1-1; D gene unclear. CDR1 and CDR2 from the germline V gene are KGHSH and LQKENI. CDR3 length equals 14 residues. Trimming shortened V by 6 bases and J by 5 bases, and 16 bases separated the two germline ends.

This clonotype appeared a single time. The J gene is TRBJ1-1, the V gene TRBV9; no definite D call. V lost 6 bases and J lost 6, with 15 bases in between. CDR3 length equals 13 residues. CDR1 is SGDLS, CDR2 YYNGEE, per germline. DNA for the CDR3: TGTGCCAGCACCTCCTCATCCCAGGCTGAAGCTTTCTTT. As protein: CASTSSSQAEAFF.

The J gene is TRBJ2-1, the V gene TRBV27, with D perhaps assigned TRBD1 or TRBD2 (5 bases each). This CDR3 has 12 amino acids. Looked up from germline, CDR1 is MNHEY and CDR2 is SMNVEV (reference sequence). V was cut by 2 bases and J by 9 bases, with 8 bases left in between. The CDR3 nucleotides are TGTGCCAGCAGTTTACCGAGGGGTGAGCAGTTCTTC. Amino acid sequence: CASSLPRGEQFF.

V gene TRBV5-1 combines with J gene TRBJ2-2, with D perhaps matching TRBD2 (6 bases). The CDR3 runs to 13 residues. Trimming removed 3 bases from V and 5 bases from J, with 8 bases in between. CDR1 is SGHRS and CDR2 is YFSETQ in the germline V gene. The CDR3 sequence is CASSWRDTGELFF. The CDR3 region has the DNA TGCGCCAGCAGCTGGAGGGATACCGGGGAGCTGTTTTTT.

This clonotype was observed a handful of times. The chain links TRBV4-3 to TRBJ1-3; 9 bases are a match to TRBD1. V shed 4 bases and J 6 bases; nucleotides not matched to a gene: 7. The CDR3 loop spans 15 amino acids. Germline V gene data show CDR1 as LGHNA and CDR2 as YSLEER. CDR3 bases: TGCGCCAGCAGCCCAAGTACAGGGGGCATAAACACCATATATTTT. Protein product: CASSPSTGGINTIYF.

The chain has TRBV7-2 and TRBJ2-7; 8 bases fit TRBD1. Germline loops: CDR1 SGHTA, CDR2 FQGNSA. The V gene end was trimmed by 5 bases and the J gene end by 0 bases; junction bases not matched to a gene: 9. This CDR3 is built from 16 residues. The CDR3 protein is CASSPDRTGHSYEQYV. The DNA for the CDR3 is TGTGCCAGCAGCCCCGACCGGACAGGGCACTCCTACGAGCAGTACGTC.

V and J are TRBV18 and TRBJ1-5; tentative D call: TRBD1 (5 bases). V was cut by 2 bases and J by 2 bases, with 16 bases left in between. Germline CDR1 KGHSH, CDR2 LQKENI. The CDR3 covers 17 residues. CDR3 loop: CASSPISISRGNQPQHF. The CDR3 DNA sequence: TGTGCCAGCTCACCAATTAGTATCAGCAGGGGCAATCAGCCCCAGCATTTT.

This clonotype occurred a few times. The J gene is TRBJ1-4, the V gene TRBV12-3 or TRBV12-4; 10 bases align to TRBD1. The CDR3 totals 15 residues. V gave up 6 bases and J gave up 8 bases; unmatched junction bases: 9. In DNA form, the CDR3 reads TGTGCCAGCAGACCTACCGGGACAGGGGCGGAAAAACTGTTTTTT. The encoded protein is CASRPTGTGAEKLFF.

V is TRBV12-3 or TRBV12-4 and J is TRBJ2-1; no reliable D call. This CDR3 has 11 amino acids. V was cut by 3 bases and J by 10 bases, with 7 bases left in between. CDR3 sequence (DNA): TGTGCCAGCAGTTTTCAAGGGGAGCAGTTCTTC. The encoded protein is CASSFQGEQFF.

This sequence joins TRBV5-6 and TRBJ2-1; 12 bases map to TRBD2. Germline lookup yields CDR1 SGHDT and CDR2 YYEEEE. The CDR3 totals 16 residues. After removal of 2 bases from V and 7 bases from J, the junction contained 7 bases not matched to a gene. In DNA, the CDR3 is TGTGCCAGCAGCTTCCTAGCGGGAGGGCGTCTGAATGAGCAGTTCTTC. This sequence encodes CASSFLAGGRLNEQFF.

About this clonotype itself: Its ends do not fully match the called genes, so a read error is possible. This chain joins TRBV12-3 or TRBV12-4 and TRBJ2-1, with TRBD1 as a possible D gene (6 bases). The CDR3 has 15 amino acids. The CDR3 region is CASSLAIQGRYEQFF. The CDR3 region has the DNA TGTGCCAGCAGTCTAGCCATACAGGGCAGGTATGAGCAGTTCTTC.

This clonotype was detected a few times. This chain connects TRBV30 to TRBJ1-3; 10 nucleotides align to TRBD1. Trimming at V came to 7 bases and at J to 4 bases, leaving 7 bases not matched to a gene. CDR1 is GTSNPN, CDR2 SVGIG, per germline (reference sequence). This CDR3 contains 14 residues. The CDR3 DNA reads TGTGCCTCCATGGACAGGGGGATCGGAAACACCATATATTTT. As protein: CASMDRGIGNTIYF.

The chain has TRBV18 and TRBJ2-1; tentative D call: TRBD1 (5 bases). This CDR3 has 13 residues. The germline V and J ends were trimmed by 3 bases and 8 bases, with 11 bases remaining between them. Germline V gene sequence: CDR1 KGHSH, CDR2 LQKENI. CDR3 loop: CASSPQGSYEQFF. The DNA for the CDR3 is TGTGCCAGCTCACCCCAGGGTAGCTATGAGCAGTTCTTC.

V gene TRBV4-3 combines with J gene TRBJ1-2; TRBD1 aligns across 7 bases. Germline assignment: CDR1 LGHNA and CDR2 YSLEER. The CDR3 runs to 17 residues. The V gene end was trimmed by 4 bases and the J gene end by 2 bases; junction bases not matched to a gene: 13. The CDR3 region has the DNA TGCGCCAGCAGCCCACTCGGGACAGACGGCCCGAACTATGGCTACACCTTC. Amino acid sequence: CASSPLGTDGPNYGYTF.

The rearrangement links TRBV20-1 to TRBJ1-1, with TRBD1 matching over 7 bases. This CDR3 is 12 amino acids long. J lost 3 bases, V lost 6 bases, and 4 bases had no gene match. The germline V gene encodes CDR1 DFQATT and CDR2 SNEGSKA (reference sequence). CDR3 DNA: TGCAGTGCCGACAGGGTGGACACTGAAGCTTTCTTT. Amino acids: CSADRVDTEAFF.

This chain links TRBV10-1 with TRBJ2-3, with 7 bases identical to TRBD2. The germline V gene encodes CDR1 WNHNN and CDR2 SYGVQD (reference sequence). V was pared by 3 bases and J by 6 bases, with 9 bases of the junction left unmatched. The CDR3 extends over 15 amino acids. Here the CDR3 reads CASSDPSGVDDTQYF. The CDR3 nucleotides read TGCGCCAGCAGTGACCCTAGCGGTGTAGATGATACGCAGTATTTT.

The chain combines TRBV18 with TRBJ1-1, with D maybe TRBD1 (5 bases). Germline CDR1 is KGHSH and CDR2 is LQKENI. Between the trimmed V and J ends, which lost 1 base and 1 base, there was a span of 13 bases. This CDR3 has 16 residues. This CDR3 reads CASSPQRGGGNTEAFF. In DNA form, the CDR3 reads TGTGCCAGCTCACCACAGAGGGGAGGAGGGAACACTGAAGCTTTCTTT.

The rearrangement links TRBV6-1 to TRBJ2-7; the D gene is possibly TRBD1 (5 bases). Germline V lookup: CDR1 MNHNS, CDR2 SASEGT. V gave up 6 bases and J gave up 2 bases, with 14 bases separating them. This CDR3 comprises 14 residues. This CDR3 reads CASRSGQGAYEQYF. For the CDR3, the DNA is TGTGCCAGCAGGTCCGGACAAGGAGCCTACGAGCAGTACTTC.